Below are 28 T cell receptor beta chains sequenced from a single sample in a study of cytomegalovirus exposure and HLA in healthy donors. PCR employed 60 Vbeta and 13 Jbeta primers. The data were produced by immunoSEQ multiplex PCR, yet TCRdb's version contains in-frame clones alone and is incomplete. This table holds 200,000 to 250,000 clones, 85% to 90% found once. The specimen was PBMCs. The origin of the receptors is a human donor in good health.

This chain uses TRBV18 with TRBJ2-7; TRBD1 matches at 7 bases. Germline-derived CDR1 and CDR2 are KGHSH and LQKENI. This CDR3 contains 15 residues. The V segment lost 3 bases and the J segment 4 bases; nucleotides outside the gene matches: 9. Written as DNA, the CDR3 is TGTGCCAGCTCACCGCGGACAGGCCCTTCTTACGAGCAGTACTTC. It yields the protein CASSPRTGPSYEQYF.

In this sample, this clone turned up once. V is TRBV27 and J is TRBJ2-2; no clear D. CDR3 length: 11 residues. Germline-derived CDR1 and CDR2 are MNHEY and SMNVEV (reference sequence). Trimming removed 3 bases at V and 7 bases at J, with 3 bases between. CDR3 region: CASSFRGELFF. CDR3 in DNA: TGTGCCAGCAGTTTTCGCGGGGAGCTGTTTTTT.

The gene calls are TRBV28 and TRBJ1-4; 7 bases line up with TRBD1. V shed 4 bases and J 4 bases; nucleotides not matched to a gene: 6. The germline V gene encodes CDR1 MDHEN and CDR2 SYDVKM. The CDR3 has 15 amino acids. DNA for the CDR3: TGTGCCAGCAGTTCATTCGGACAGGATAATGAAAAACTGTTTTTT. Translated: CASSSFGQDNEKLFF. The full variable domain, rest sourced from reference TRBV28 and TRBJ1-4, is DVKVTQSSRYLVKRTGEKVFLECVQDMDHENMFWYRQDPGLGLRLIYFSYDVKMKEKGDIPEGYSVSREKKERFSLILESASTNQTSMYLCASSSFGQDNEKLFFGSGTQLSVL.

This clone has only a few counts. V is TRBV19 and J is TRBJ1-3; the match to TRBD1 covers 7 bases. Trimming at V came to 5 bases and at J to 3 bases, leaving 4 bases not matched to a gene. This CDR3 has 14 residues. CDR1 LNHDA and CDR2 SQIVND come from the germline V gene (reference sequence). The CDR3 sequence is CASSAQGNGNTIYF. CDR3 DNA sequence: TGTGCCAGTAGTGCACAGGGGAATGGAAACACCATATATTTT. The whole variable domain, filled in from reference TRBV19 and TRBJ1-3, reads DGGITQSPKYLFRKEGQNVTLSCEQNLNHDAMYWYRQDPGQGLRLIYYSQIVNDFQKGDIAEGYSVSREKKESFPLTVTSAQKNPTAFYLCASSAQGNGNTIYFGEGSWLTVV.

J is TRBJ1-1 and V is TRBV4-1; maybe TRBD1 (5 bases). Trimming took 4 bases from V and 2 from J, leaving 14 bases between them. This CDR3 spans 15 amino acids. Germline CDR1 is MGHRA and CDR2 is YSYEKL. The CDR3 DNA follows: TGCGCCAGCAGCCCCGGCCCGGGACTTAACACTGAAGCTTTCTTT. It encodes CASSPGPGLNTEAFF.

The chain uses TRBV15 and TRBJ1-1; D ambiguous. V dropped 3 bases and J dropped 0 bases, with 11 bases sitting between them. Germline CDR1 LNHNV, CDR2 YYDKDF (reference sequence). The CDR3 is made up of 15 amino acids. CDR3 DNA: TGTGCCACCAGCAGCGAATTAACAGTGAACACTGAAGCTTTCTTT. Protein: CATSSELTVNTEAFF.

The chain's CDR3 is CASSDLAGLQETQYF. CDR3 in DNA: TGTGCCAGCAGTGACCTAGCGGGGCTCCAAGAGACCCAGTACTTC. V gene TRBV6-4 combines with J gene TRBJ2-5; 9 nucleotides agree with TRBD2. The J segment lost 1 base and the V segment lost 2 bases, leaving 2 bases of the junction unmatched. Germline CDR1 reads MRHNA; CDR2 reads SNTAGT. This CDR3 has 15 residues.

This chain links TRBV7-9 with TRBJ2-1, with TRBD2 matching over 10 bases. This CDR3 region has 13 residues. Trimming at V came to 6 bases and at J to 8 bases, leaving 4 bases not matched to a gene. Germline CDR1 is SEHNR and CDR2 is FQNEAQ (reference sequence). The CDR3 nucleotides read TGTGCCAGCAGTCTAGCGGGAGTAGATGAGCAGTTCTTC. This translates into CASSLAGVDEQFF.

The V call is TRBV9, the J call TRBJ1-5; D ambiguous. Trimming removed 3 bases from V and 6 bases from J, with 4 bases in between. The CDR3 sequence is 11 residues long. Germline V lookup: CDR1 SGDLS, CDR2 YYNGEE. The CDR3 sequence is CASSGSQPQHF. The DNA of the CDR3 is TGTGCCAGCAGCGGGAGTCAGCCCCAGCATTTT.

This clone was observed a handful of times. This chain connects TRBV4-1 to TRBJ2-5; weak D call: TRBD1 (6 bases). This CDR3 region has 15 residues. V was shortened by 0 bases and J by 4 bases, with 12 bases between the two germline ends. CDR1 and CDR2 from the germline V gene are MGHRA and YSYEKL. The CDR3 coding sequence is TGCGCCAGCAGCCAAGATTCACCAGGGGCAGAGACCCAGTACTTC. This gives the protein CASSQDSPGAETQYF.

This clone was observed once. The CDR3 reads CASSQLAGATDTQYF. The CDR3 nucleotides are TGCGCCAGCAGCCAACTAGCGGGAGCCACAGATACGCAGTATTTT. The chain is built from TRBV4-3 and TRBJ2-3, with 10 bases aligning to TRBD2. V shed 2 bases, J shed 2 bases, and the junction held 1 base outside the gene matches. The CDR3 is made up of 15 amino acids. Germline V CDR1 and CDR2: LGHNA, YSLEER.

V gene TRBV20-1 combines with J gene TRBJ2-3; D may be TRBD2 (5 bases). Trimming left V 3 bases short and J 8 bases short, with 9 bases between. Per the germline V gene, CDR1 is DFQATT and CDR2 is SNEGSKA (reference sequence). The CDR3 is 11 amino acids. The CDR3 coding sequence is TGCAGTGCTAGCTCAGCGGTTACGCAGTATTTT. It translates to CSASSAVTQYF.

The chain links TRBV11-2 to TRBJ1-1, with 8 nucleotides matching TRBD1. Germline V gene lookup returns CDR1 SGHAT and CDR2 FQNNGV. CDR3 length: 15 residues. V trimming: 4 bases; J trimming: 2 bases; junction bases outside the gene matches: 6. CDR3 DNA: TGTGCCAGCAGCTCACAGGGGGTCTATAACACTGAAGCTTTCTTT. It translates to CASSSQGVYNTEAFF.

The rearrangement links TRBV29-1 to TRBJ1-2, with 7 bases matching TRBD1. Trimming removed 1 base from V and 7 bases from J; junction bases left unmatched: 12. The CDR3 sequence is 15 residues long. CDR1 SQVTM and CDR2 ANQGSEA come from the germline V gene. Here the CDR3 reads CSVEVTGSLFSGYTF. For the CDR3, the DNA is TGCAGCGTTGAAGTGACAGGGTCATTATTTAGTGGCTACACCTTC. Filled out from reference TRBV29-1 and TRBJ1-2, the complete variable domain reads SAVISQKPSRDICQRGTSLTIQCQVDSQVTMMFWYRQQPGQSLTLIATANQGSEATYESGFVIDKFPISRPNLTFSTLTVSNMSPEDSSIYLCSVEVTGSLFSGYTFGSGTRLTVV.

A single count supports this clone. This chain links TRBV18 with TRBJ2-5; 11 positions match TRBD1. V shed 4 bases and J 3 bases; nucleotides not matched to a gene: 13. This CDR3 region has 18 residues. CDR1 and CDR2 (germline): KGHSH, LQKENI. Here the CDR3 reads CASSQDRGRGTGEETQYF. CDR3 nucleotide sequence: TGTGCCAGCTCACAGGACAGGGGGCGAGGCACAGGGGAAGAGACCCAGTACTTC. The entire variable domain, with the rest obtained from reference TRBV18 and TRBJ2-5, is as follows: NAGVMQNPRHLVRRRGQEARLRCSPMKGHSHVYWYRQLPEEGLKFMVYLQKENIIDESGMPKERFSAEFPKEGPSILRIQQVVRGDSAAYFCASSQDRGRGTGEETQYFGPGTRLLVL.

This clone has just a few counts. The chain uses TRBV7-2 and TRBJ2-3; TRBD2 matches at 16 bases. The length of the CDR3 is 19 residues. Trimming took 5 bases from V and 6 from J; bases not matched to a gene: 14. Germline CDR1 is SGHTA and CDR2 is FQGNSA. CDR3 nucleotides: TGTGCCAGCAGCCTTCTTCCGGGACTAGCGGGAGGGCCATGGGATACGCAGTATTTT. Its protein product is CASSLLPGLAGGPWDTQYF.

V gene TRBV19 combines with J gene TRBJ2-1; 9 nucleotides agree with TRBD2. The CDR3 contains 15 residues. Germline V gene lookup returns CDR1 LNHDA and CDR2 SQIVND (reference sequence). The V gene end was trimmed by 6 bases and the J gene end by 8 bases; junction bases not matched to a gene: 11. The CDR3 sequence: CASRASGMGKDEQFF. CDR3 in DNA: TGTGCCAGTAGGGCTAGCGGGATGGGTAAAGATGAGCAGTTCTTC. Looking up the rest from reference TRBV19 and TRBJ2-1 gives the full variable domain: DGGITQSPKYLFRKEGQNVTLSCEQNLNHDAMYWYRQDPGQGLRLIYYSQIVNDFQKGDIAEGYSVSREKKESFPLTVTSAQKNPTAFYLCASRASGMGKDEQFFGPGTRLTVL.

The rearrangement links TRBV6-5 to TRBJ1-2, with D unclear. The CDR3 has 12 residues. Germline CDR1 is MNHEY and CDR2 is SVGAGI. Trimming left V 5 bases short and J 8 bases short, with 12 bases between. The CDR3 DNA reads as TGTGCCAGCAGTAGCCGTGGCGGGGGCTACACCTTC. This codes for CASSSRGGGYTF.

The J gene is TRBJ1-2, the V gene TRBV7-9, with no clear D. V lost 3 bases and J lost 3, with 20 bases in between. CDR1 SEHNR and CDR2 FQNEAQ come from the germline V gene (reference sequence). CDR3 size: 17 residues. CDR3 bases: TGTGCCAGCAGCTTCCCCCCCGACCTGATACTACACTATGGCTACACCTTC. This gives the protein CASSFPPDLILHYGYTF.

V is TRBV10-3 and J is TRBJ1-4; 7 bases line up with TRBD1. Germline assignment: CDR1 ENHRY and CDR2 SYGVKD. This CDR3 is built from 13 residues. V gave up 6 bases and J gave up 8 bases; unmatched junction bases: 6. The chain's CDR3 is CAISQGEEEKLFF. DNA for the CDR3: TGTGCCATCAGCCAGGGGGAGGAAGAAAAACTGTTTTTT.

This clone was counted once. The chain employs TRBV5-1 and TRBJ1-2; 7 bases align to TRBD1. Germline V lookup: CDR1 SGHRS, CDR2 YFSETQ. This CDR3 comprises 15 residues. Trimming took 4 bases from V and 0 from J; bases not matched to a gene: 6. CDR3 sequence reads: CASSPGTETNYGYTF. CDR3 nucleotides: TGCGCCAGCAGCCCCGGGACAGAGACTAACTATGGCTACACCTTC. The full variable domain, its missing parts supplied by reference TRBV5-1 and TRBJ1-2, is KAGVTQTPRYLIKTRGQQVTLSCSPISGHRSVSWYQQTPGQGLQFLFEYFSETQRNKGNFPGRFSGRQFSNSRSEMNVSTLELGDSALYLCASSPGTETNYGYTFGSGTRLTVV.

This chain joins TRBV21-1 and TRBJ2-5; TRBD1, the table's D call, was not compared with the DNA. TRBV21-1 is reported as a pseudogene. This CDR3 comprises 18 residues. The DNA of the CDR3 is TGTGCCAGCAGCAAAGAACTCGGGAACAGGGGAAGGGCAGAGACCCAGTACTTC. This sequence encodes CASSKELGNRGRAETQYF.

J is TRBJ1-1 and V is TRBV28; D is undetermined. V was pared by 2 bases and J by 10 bases, with 11 bases between. Germline CDR1 and CDR2: MDHEN and SYDVKM. The CDR3 runs to 12 residues. The CDR3 spells CASSLGFSGAFF. The CDR3 nucleotides are TGTGCCAGCAGTTTAGGTTTCTCGGGAGCTTTCTTT.

The gene calls are TRBV15 and TRBJ1-2, with TRBD1 matching over 9 bases. The CDR3 covers 15 residues. After removal of 1 base from V and 8 bases from J, the junction contained 8 bases not matched to a gene. Per the germline V gene, CDR1 is LNHNV and CDR2 is YYDKDF (reference sequence). CDR3 bases: TGTGCCACCAGCAGAGGAGGGACAGGGTTGGGGGGCTACACCTTC. Encoded protein: CATSRGGTGLGGYTF.

The V and J genes are TRBV29-1 and TRBJ2-1; D perhaps matches TRBD2 (5 bases). CDR1 and CDR2 (germline): SQVTM, ANQGSEA. Trimming pared 7 bases from V and 7 bases from J, leaving 17 bases between. The CDR3 covers 13 residues. CDR3 DNA sequence: TGCAGCGCCCGAATGAGAAGGGAGAATGAGCAGTTCTTC. Its translation: CSARMRRENEQFF.

The rearrangement joins TRBV9 to TRBJ2-3; D perhaps matches TRBD1 (5 bases). This CDR3 is built from 13 residues. CDR1 and CDR2 from the germline V gene are SGDLS and YYNGEE. The V and J ends lost 4 bases and 0 bases respectively, with 6 bases between them. As DNA, the CDR3 is TGTGCCAGCAGCAGGGGAAGCACAGATACGCAGTATTTT. It specifies CASSRGSTDTQYF.

The chain is built from TRBV19 and TRBJ2-1, with TRBD2 identical over 9 bases. The CDR3 length is 17 residues. Germline lookup yields CDR1 LNHDA and CDR2 SQIVND (reference sequence). V was clipped by 0 bases and J by 10 bases; unmatched bases: 13. The CDR3 bases are TGTGCCAGTAGTATAGAAACACTTAGCGGGAGACTAGGCGAGCAGTTCTTC. The encoded protein is CASSIETLSGRLGEQFF.

The V gene is TRBV12-2, the J gene TRBJ2-5; the table's D call of TRBD1 was not tested on the DNA. Near its end, the DNA agrees better with TRBJ2-7, so the J call may be wrong. TRBV12-2 is marked as a pseudogene. The CDR3 is made up of 13 amino acids. CDR3 DNA sequence: TGTGCAAGTCGCTTATTTACAGGGGCCGAGCAGTACTTC. Its protein product is CASRLFTGAEQYF.